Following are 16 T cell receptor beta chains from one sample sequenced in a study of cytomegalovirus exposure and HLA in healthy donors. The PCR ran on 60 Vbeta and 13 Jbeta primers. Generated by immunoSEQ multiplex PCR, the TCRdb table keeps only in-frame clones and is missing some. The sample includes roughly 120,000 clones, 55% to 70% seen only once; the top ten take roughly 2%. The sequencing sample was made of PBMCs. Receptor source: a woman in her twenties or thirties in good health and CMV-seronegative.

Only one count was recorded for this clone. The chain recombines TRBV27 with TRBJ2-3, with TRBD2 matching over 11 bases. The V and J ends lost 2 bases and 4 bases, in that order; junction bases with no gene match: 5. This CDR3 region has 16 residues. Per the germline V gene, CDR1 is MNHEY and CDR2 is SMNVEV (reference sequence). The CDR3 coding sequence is TGTGCCAGCAGTTTAATCCTAGCGGGAGGTCCAGATACGCAGTATTTT. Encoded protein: CASSLILAGGPDTQYF.

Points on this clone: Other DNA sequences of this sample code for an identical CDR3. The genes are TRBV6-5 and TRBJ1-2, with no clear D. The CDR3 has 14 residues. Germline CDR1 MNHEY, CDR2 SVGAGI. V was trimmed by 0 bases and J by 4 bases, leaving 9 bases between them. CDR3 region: CASSYSYRTYGYTF. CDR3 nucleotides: TGTGCCAGCAGTTACTCATACAGAACCTATGGCTACACCTTC.

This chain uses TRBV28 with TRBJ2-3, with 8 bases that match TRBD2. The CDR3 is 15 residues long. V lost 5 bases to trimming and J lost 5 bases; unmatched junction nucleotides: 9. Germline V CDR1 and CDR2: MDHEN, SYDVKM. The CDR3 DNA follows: TGTGCCAGCAGTCAATTAGCGGGATTGATAGATACGCAGTATTTT. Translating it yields CASSQLAGLIDTQYF. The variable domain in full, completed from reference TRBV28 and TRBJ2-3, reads DVKVTQSSRYLVKRTGEKVFLECVQDMDHENMFWYRQDPGLGLRLIYFSYDVKMKEKGDIPEGYSVSREKKERFSLILESASTNQTSMYLCASSQLAGLIDTQYFGPGTRLTVL.

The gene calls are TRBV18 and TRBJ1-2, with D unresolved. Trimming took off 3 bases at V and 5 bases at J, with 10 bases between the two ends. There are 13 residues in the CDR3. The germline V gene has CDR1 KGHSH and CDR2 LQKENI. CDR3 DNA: TGTGCCAGCTCACCTCCAACGCGATATGGCTACACCTTC. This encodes CASSPPTRYGYTF.

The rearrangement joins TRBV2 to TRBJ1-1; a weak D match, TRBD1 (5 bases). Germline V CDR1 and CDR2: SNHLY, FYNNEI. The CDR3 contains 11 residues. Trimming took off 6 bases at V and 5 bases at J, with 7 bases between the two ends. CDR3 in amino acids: CASREGTEAFF. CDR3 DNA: TGTGCCAGCAGGGAGGGGACTGAAGCTTTCTTT.

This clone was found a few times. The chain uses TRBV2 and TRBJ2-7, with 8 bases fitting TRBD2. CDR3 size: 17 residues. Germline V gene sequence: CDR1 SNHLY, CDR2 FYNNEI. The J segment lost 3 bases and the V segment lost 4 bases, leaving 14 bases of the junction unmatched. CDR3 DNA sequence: TGTGCCAGCAGTGGGCTAGCGGGCACTTCTCGGAACTACGAGCAGTACTTC. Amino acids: CASSGLAGTSRNYEQYF.

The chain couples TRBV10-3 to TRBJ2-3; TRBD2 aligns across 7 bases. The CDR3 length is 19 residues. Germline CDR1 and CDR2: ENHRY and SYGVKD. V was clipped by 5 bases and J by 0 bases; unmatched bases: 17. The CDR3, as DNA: TGTGCCATCAGTAATGATTTTGACGGGAGGCCAACTAGCACAGATACGCAGTATTTT. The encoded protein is CAISNDFDGRPTSTDTQYF.

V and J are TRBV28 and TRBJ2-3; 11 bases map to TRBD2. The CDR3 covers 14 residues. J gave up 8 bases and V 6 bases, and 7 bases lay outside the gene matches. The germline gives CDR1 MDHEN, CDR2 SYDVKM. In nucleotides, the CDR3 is TGTGCCAGCAGGCTTCTAGCGGGGGGAGTTACGCAGTATTTT. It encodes CASRLLAGGVTQYF.

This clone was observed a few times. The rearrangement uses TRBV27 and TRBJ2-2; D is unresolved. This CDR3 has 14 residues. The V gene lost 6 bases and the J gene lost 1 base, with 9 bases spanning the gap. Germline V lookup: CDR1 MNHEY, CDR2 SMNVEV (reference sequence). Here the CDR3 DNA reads TGTGCCAGCAGCCCGACATTGAACACCGGGGAGCTGTTTTTT. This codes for CASSPTLNTGELFF.

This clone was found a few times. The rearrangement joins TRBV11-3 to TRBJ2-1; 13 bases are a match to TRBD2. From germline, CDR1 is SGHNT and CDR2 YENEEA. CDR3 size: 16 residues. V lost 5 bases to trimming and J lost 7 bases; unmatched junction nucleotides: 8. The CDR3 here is CASSNPGLAGPNEQFF. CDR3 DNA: TGTGCCAGCAGCAATCCGGGACTAGCGGGACCGAATGAGCAGTTCTTC.

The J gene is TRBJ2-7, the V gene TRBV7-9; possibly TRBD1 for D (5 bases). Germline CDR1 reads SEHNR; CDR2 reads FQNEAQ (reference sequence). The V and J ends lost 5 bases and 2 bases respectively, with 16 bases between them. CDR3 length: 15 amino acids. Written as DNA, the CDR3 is TGTGCCAGCAGCCACGCATACGGACAACCCTACGAGCAGTACTTC. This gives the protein CASSHAYGQPYEQYF.

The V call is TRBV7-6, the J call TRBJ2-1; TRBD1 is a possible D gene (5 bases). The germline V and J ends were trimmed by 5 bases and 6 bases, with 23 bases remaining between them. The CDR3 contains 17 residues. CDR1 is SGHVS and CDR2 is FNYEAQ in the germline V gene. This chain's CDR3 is CASSQEGAQIRINEQFF. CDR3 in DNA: TGTGCCAGCAGCCAGGAAGGGGCCCAAATCCGAATCAATGAGCAGTTCTTC.

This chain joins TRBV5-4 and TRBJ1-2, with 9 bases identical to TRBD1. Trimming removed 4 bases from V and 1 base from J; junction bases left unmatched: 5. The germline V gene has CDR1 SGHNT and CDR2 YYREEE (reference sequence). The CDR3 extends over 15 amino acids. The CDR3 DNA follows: TGTGCCAGCAGCAATCCGGACAGGGGTAACTATGGCTACACCTTC. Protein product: CASSNPDRGNYGYTF. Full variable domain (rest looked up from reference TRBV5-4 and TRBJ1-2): ETGVTQSPTHLIKTRGQQVTLRCSSQSGHNTVSWYQQALGQGPQFIFQYYREEENGRGNFPPRFSGLQFPNYSSELNVNALELDDSALYLCASSNPDRGNYGYTFGSGTRLTVV.

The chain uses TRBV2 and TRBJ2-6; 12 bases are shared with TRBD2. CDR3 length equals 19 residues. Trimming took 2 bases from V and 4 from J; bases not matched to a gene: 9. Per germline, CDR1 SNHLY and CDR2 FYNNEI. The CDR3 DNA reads TGTGCCAGCAGTGAACAGGCTAGCGGGAGGGCCTCCGGGGCCAACGTCCTGACTTTC. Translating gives CASSEQASGRASGANVLTF.

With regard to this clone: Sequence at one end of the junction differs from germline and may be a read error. The chain's CDR3 is CASSPPRFFPTTRDRGPVTVF. CDR3 coding DNA: TGTGCCAGCTCACCACCTCGGTTTTTCCCTACGACCCGGGACAGGGGGCCAGTGACTGTCTTC. The chain employs TRBV18 and TRBJ2-1, with TRBD1 matching over 12 bases. The CDR3 covers 21 residues. Germline values: CDR1 KGHSH, CDR2 LQKENI.

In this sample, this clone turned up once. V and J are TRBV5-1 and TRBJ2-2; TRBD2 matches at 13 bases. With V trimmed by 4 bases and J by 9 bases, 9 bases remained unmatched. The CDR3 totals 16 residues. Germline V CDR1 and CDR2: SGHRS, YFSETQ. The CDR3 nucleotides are TGCGCCAGCAGCCCGGAGGGACTAGCGGGATCGAGGGAGCTGTTTTTT. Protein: CASSPEGLAGSRELFF.